These 27 T cell receptor beta chains were sequenced from one sample in a study of identical twins. In TCRdb, the 5' RACE reads were re-called with MiXCR into one record per CDR3 protein. The sample lists roughly 190,000 distinct CDR3 sequences, 15% to 20% seen once, with 40% in the top ten. The sample was also reused in another study, on T cells expressing NK-cell markers.

Specimen: CD8+ T cells sorted from blood. Source of these receptors: a woman between 18 and 29 years old in good health.

The chain recombines TRBV27 with TRBJ2-7; tentatively, D is TRBD1 (8 bases). The CDR3 is 14 amino acids. Between the trimmed V and J ends, which lost 4 bases and 5 bases, there was a span of 15 bases. Germline CDR1 is MNHEY and CDR2 is SMNVEV (reference sequence). The CDR3 protein is CASSSHRGGDEQYF. In DNA form, the CDR3 reads TGTGCCAGCAGTTCCCACAGGGGGGGGGACGAGCAGTACTTC.

V usage is TRBV29-1 and J usage is TRBJ2-7; D might be TRBD1 (6 bases). The ends were cut back, 6 bases at V and 6 bases at J, with 18 bases in the middle. The CDR3 has 13 amino acids. Germline CDR1 and CDR2: SQVTM and ANQGSEA. CDR3 region: CSVHTGSSIEQYF. The DNA of the CDR3 is TGCAGCGTCCACACAGGGAGTTCCATCGAGCAGTACTTC.

This clonotype was observed many times. The V and J genes are TRBV11-2 and TRBJ1-1; D might be TRBD1 (5 bases). The CDR3 covers 14 residues. CDR1 and CDR2 from the germline V gene are SGHAT and FQNNGV. V lost 3 bases and J 4 bases, leaving 12 bases between the germline ends. CDR3 amino acids: CASSFGAEGTEAFF. The CDR3 coding sequence is TGTGCCAGCAGCTTCGGGGCCGAGGGCACTGAAGCTTTCTTT.

This clonotype was seen ten or more times. The chain joins TRBV7-9 to TRBJ2-7; D gene unclear. Germline V gene data show CDR1 as SEHNR and CDR2 as FQNEAQ (reference sequence). Trimming took off 1 base at V and 2 bases at J, with 12 bases between the two ends. CDR3 length: 15 amino acids. CDR3 sequence (DNA): TGTGCCAGCAGCTTAGAGTCGGCGGTTGCCTACGAGCAGTACTTC. Encoded protein: CASSLESAVAYEQYF. Full variable domain (missing parts from reference TRBV7-9 and TRBJ2-7): DTGVSQNPRHKITKRGQNVTFRCDPISEHNRLYWYRQTLGQGPEFLTYFQNEAQLEKSRLLSDRFSAERPKGSFSTLEIQRTEQGDSAMYLCASSLESAVAYEQYFGPGTRLTVT.

The chain couples TRBV9 to TRBJ2-1, with D unresolved. Germline loops: CDR1 SGDLS, CDR2 YYNGEE. The CDR3 contains 14 residues. Trimming left V 0 bases short and J 5 bases short, with 9 bases between. CDR3 protein: CASSVVVNNNEQFF. The CDR3 region has the DNA TGTGCCAGCAGCGTAGTGGTCAATAACAATGAGCAGTTCTTC.

This clonotype has a handful of counts. The CDR3 DNA is TGTGCCAGCAGTATACGGACTAGCGGGATCAAAGAGACCCAGTACTTC. Translation: CASSIRTSGIKETQYF. The chain links TRBV25-1 to TRBJ2-5; TRBD2 matches at 12 bases. Germline assignment: CDR1 MGHDK and CDR2 SYGVNS. The junction had 7 bases not matched to a gene; V was cut back by 5 bases and J by 3 bases. The CDR3 sequence is 16 residues long. The complete variable domain, with remaining parts taken from reference TRBV25-1 and TRBJ2-5, reads EADIYQTPRYLVIGTGKKITLECSQTMGHDKMYWYQQDPGMELHLIHYSYGVNSTEKGDLSSESTVSRIRTEHFPLTLESARPSHTSQYLCASSIRTSGIKETQYFGPGTRLLVL.

The sample holds a few counts of this clonotype. The rearrangement links TRBV29-1 to TRBJ2-5; D might be TRBD2 (6 bases). Trimming cost V 7 bases and J 4 bases, with 13 bases left between them. Germline V gene data show CDR1 as SQVTM and CDR2 as ANQGSEA. CDR3 length: 12 residues. This CDR3 reads CSAAGTGETQYF. The CDR3 nucleotides are TGCAGCGCTGCGGGGACGGGAGAGACCCAGTACTTC.

The chain carries TRBV11-2 and TRBJ2-2; 7 bases align to TRBD1. This CDR3 is 17 amino acids long. V lost 5 bases to trimming and J lost 2 bases; unmatched junction nucleotides: 11. Germline assignment: CDR1 SGHAT and CDR2 FQNNGV. CDR3: CASSLPSTGINTGELFF. For the CDR3, the DNA is TGTGCCAGCAGCCTACCCTCGACAGGGATAAACACCGGGGAGCTGTTTTTT.

A few counts support this clonotype. The rearrangement joins TRBV6-2 or TRBV6-3 to TRBJ2-1, with TRBD2 matching over 9 bases. After removal of 0 bases from V and 9 bases from J, the junction contained 9 bases not matched to a gene. This CDR3 is built from 16 residues. Germline V gene sequence: CDR1 MNHEY, CDR2 SVGEGT. In nucleotides, the CDR3 is TGTGCCAGCAGTTACTCGATAGTAGCGGGAGACCCTGAGCAGTTCTTC. Translated, it gives CASSYSIVAGDPEQFF.

The V call is TRBV7-9, the J call TRBJ2-4; possible D gene TRBD2, 5 bases. Germline loops: CDR1 SEHNR, CDR2 FQNEAQ (reference sequence). This CDR3 contains 16 residues. The V end was cut by 3 bases, the J end by 2 bases, with 14 bases between. The CDR3 reads CASSLEVGPSKNIQYF. The CDR3 nucleotides are TGTGCCAGCAGCTTGGAGGTCGGGCCTTCCAAAAACATTCAGTACTTC.

The chain has TRBV7-9 and TRBJ2-7; the D is unclear. Trimming took 4 bases from V and 6 from J, leaving 10 bases between them. The germline V gene encodes CDR1 SEHNR and CDR2 FQNEAQ (reference sequence). This CDR3 is built from 12 residues. The CDR3 nucleotides read TGTGCCAGCAGCTCCGGGCGCGCCGAGCAGTACTTC. Its protein product is CASSSGRAEQYF.

This clonotype came up a few times. The CDR3 nucleotides read TGCGCCACTACTAGCGGGATCTTCGAGCAGTACTTC. This translates into CATTSGIFEQYF. The chain employs TRBV10-2 and TRBJ2-7, with TRBD2 matching 10 bases. The CDR3 covers 12 residues. Germline V lookup: CDR1 WSHSY, CDR2 SAAADI. V dropped 10 bases and J dropped 6; count of bases not matched to a gene: 6.

There are a few counts of this clonotype. This sequence joins TRBV19 and TRBJ2-2; TRBD1 is a possible D gene (5 bases). Germline V gene lookup returns CDR1 LNHDA and CDR2 SQIVND (reference sequence). The CDR3 has 14 residues. Trimming shortened V by 3 bases and J by 1 base, and 6 bases separated the two germline ends. The CDR3 DNA reads as TGTGCCAGTAGTATCGGACAGAACACCGGGGAGCTGTTTTTT. Encoded protein: CASSIGQNTGELFF.

The chain carries TRBV6-5 and TRBJ1-1; D may be TRBD1 (5 bases). The CDR3 sequence is 16 residues long. V lost 0 bases to trimming and J lost 2 bases, with 13 bases between them. CDR1 MNHEY and CDR2 SVGAGI come from the germline V gene. This CDR3 is CASSYSPGDLNTEAFF. CDR3 nucleotides: TGTGCCAGCAGTTACTCTCCGGGGGATCTAAACACTGAAGCTTTCTTT.

CDR3 in DNA: TGTGCCAGCTCACCAAGTTACGACGGCGAGCAGTACTTC. Protein: CASSPSYDGEQYF. The chain combines TRBV18 with TRBJ2-7; D gene unclear. The CDR3 totals 13 residues. The germline V and J ends were trimmed by 2 bases and 6 bases, with 11 bases remaining between them. From germline, CDR1 is KGHSH and CDR2 LQKENI.

The chain uses TRBV19 and TRBJ2-1, with 8 positions matching TRBD2. The V and J ends lost 11 bases and 4 bases, in that order; junction bases with no gene match: 7. The CDR3 runs to 13 residues. Germline CDR1 LNHDA, CDR2 SQIVND (reference sequence). CDR3 coding DNA: TGTGCCTCAGCGGTAGCGGGATACAATGAGCAGTTCTTC. It specifies CASAVAGYNEQFF.

This clonotype has only a few counts. This sequence joins TRBV6-5 and TRBJ2-1; D is undetermined. V shed 0 bases and J shed 0 bases, with 12 bases lying between them. Germline CDR1 is MNHEY and CDR2 is SVGAGI. The CDR3 is made up of 17 amino acids. CDR3 amino acids: CASSYSAGSSSYNEQFF. In DNA, the CDR3 is TGTGCCAGCAGTTACTCGGCCGGCTCAAGCTCCTACAATGAGCAGTTCTTC.

This clonotype was observed a handful of times. This rearrangement joins TRBV6-1 to TRBJ2-2, with TRBD2 matching over 7 bases. CDR1 MNHNS and CDR2 SASEGT come from the germline V gene. With 7 bases clipped from V and 4 bases from J, the junction kept 9 bases outside the gene matches. The CDR3 runs to 15 residues. The CDR3 nucleotides are TGTGCCAGCATGGGGGGAGGGATGGGCACCGGGGAGCTGTTTTTT. Translation gives CASMGGGMGTGELFF.

This clonotype was recorded at least ten times. The chain is built from TRBV12-3 or TRBV12-4 and TRBJ2-4; no firm D call. Trimming left V 8 bases short and J 0 bases short, with 5 bases between. This CDR3 comprises 12 residues. DNA of the CDR3: TGTGCCAGCGGATTAGCCAAAAACATTCAGTACTTC. Translation: CASGLAKNIQYF.

The chain carries TRBV6-2 or TRBV6-3 and TRBJ2-2, with D unclear. The V gene lost 3 bases and the J gene lost 6 bases, with 5 bases spanning the gap. CDR3 length equals 12 residues. Germline V gene data show CDR1 as MNHEY and CDR2 as SVGEGT. In nucleotides, the CDR3 is TGTGCCAGCAGTTATGGACCCGGGGAGCTGTTTTTT. Translating gives CASSYGPGELFF.

The chain is built from TRBV3-1 and TRBJ2-5; 9 bases align to TRBD1. Germline trimming cut 7 bases from V and 5 bases from J; bases unmatched to any gene: 17. The CDR3 extends over 17 amino acids. Germline V gene sequence: CDR1 LGHDT, CDR2 YNNKEL (reference sequence). The DNA for the CDR3 is TGTGCCAGCAACCGCAGTCCCGGGACAGGGTGGAGCGAGACCCAGTACTTC. Translating gives CASNRSPGTGWSETQYF.

This clonotype appeared a few times. CDR3 DNA: TGTGCCAGCAGCCAAATATATCCGAACACCGGGGAGCTGTTTTTT. This translates into CASSQIYPNTGELFF. The chain recombines TRBV4-2 with TRBJ2-2; D is unresolved. CDR3 length equals 15 residues. Per germline, CDR1 LGHNA and CDR2 YNFKEQ. V lost 2 bases and J lost 0, with 7 bases in between.

This chain connects TRBV7-9 to TRBJ1-1, with D perhaps matching TRBD1 (5 bases). Per germline, CDR1 SEHNR and CDR2 FQNEAQ (reference sequence). V was pared by 8 bases and J by 4 bases, with 17 bases between. This CDR3 spans 14 amino acids. Here the CDR3 DNA reads TGTGCCAGCGTGGCGCCGGGGGGGAGCACTGAAGCTTTCTTT. It specifies CASVAPGGSTEAFF.

The V call is TRBV12-3 or TRBV12-4, the J call TRBJ1-2; D not certain. The CDR3 is 13 amino acids. The V end lost 8 bases, the J end lost 8 bases, and 18 bases lay between the germline ends. CDR3 residues: CASSLGGVWGYTF. CDR3 in DNA: TGTGCCAGCTCCCTTGGCGGGGTCTGGGGCTACACCTTC.

The chain is built from TRBV7-3 and TRBJ2-5; TRBD2 agrees at 7 bases. Germline V gives CDR1 SGHTA, CDR2 FQGTGA. After removal of 2 bases from V and 3 bases from J, the junction contained 6 bases not matched to a gene. This CDR3 comprises 15 residues. The DNA for the CDR3 is TGTGCCAGCAGCTTAGGCCTTCTAGCGGAAGAGACCCAGTACTTC. This sequence encodes CASSLGLLAEETQYF.

The chain uses TRBV5-6 and TRBJ1-1; D remains ambiguous. Looked up from germline, CDR1 is SGHDT and CDR2 is YYEEEE. With 0 bases removed from V and 4 bases from J, the gap between germline ends came to 4 bases. The CDR3 runs 12 residues. The CDR3 DNA reads TGTGCCAGCAGCTTGGTATCCACTGAAGCTTTCTTT. This gives the protein CASSLVSTEAFF.

V gene TRBV19 combines with J gene TRBJ2-2; D possibly corresponds to TRBD2 (6 bases). V lost 5 bases and J 4 bases, leaving 14 bases between the germline ends. Germline V gene sequence: CDR1 LNHDA, CDR2 SQIVND (reference sequence). CDR3 length: 15 amino acids. The CDR3 nucleotides read TGTGCCAGTAGTTTTCGCGGGGCGGGCACCGGGGAGCTGTTTTTT. It codes for CASSFRGAGTGELFF. The entire variable domain, with the rest obtained from reference TRBV19 and TRBJ2-2, is as follows: DGGITQSPKYLFRKEGQNVTLSCEQNLNHDAMYWYRQDPGQGLRLIYYSQIVNDFQKGDIAEGYSVSREKKESFPLTVTSAQKNPTAFYLCASSFRGAGTGELFFGEGSRLTVL.